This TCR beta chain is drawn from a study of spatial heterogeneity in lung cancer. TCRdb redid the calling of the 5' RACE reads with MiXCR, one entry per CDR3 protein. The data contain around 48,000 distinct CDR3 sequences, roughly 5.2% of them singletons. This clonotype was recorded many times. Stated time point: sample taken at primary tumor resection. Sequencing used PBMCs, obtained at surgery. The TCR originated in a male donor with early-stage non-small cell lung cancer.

CDR3 region: CASSVEDRVAYNEQFF. DNA for the CDR3: TGTGCCAGCAGCGTAGAAGATCGGGTTGCCTACAATGAGCAGTTCTTC. The chain employs TRBV9 and TRBJ2-1; D uncertain. The length of the CDR3 is 16 residues. From germline, CDR1 is SGDLS and CDR2 YYNGEE. The V end lost 0 bases, the J end lost 2 bases, and 12 bases lay between the germline ends.